The 31 T cell receptor beta chains presented below share a single source sample, sequenced in a study of human T cells and chemical hapten exposure. TCRdb re-analysed the RACE reads in MiXCR, keeping a single row per CDR3 protein. This table has under 200,000 distinct CDR3 sequences, 25% to 35% appearing once. Time point described: patch test 3, about 24 weeks after DPC sensitization. Treatment here: therapeutic diphenylcyclopropenone sensitization with weekly scalp DPC. The specimen was whole blood, collected in connection with sensitization to the hapten diphenylcyclopropenone (DPC). These TCRs come from a woman between 18 and 30 years old with alopecia areata. Some clones in this sample may be carry-over from other donors' samples.

CDR3 sequence (DNA): TGCGCCAGCAGCCAAGACGGGGCTTTAGGGACCCAGTACTTC. The encoded protein is CASSQDGALGTQYF. This chain links TRBV4-3 with TRBJ2-5; possibly TRBD1 or TRBD2 for D (5 bases each). The germline CDR1 and CDR2 sequences are LGHNA and YSLEER. The CDR3 has 14 amino acids. The V end was cut by 0 bases, the J end by 7 bases, with 12 bases between.

The V and J genes are TRBV4-3 and TRBJ1-1; TRBD1 is a possible D gene (5 bases). Germline V gene lookup returns CDR1 LGHNA and CDR2 YSLEER. CDR3 size: 12 residues. Trimming removed 8 bases from V and 4 bases from J, with 11 bases in between. The CDR3 DNA reads TGCGCCAGCGGTCGGCAGGGCACTGAAGCTTTCTTT. This encodes CASGRQGTEAFF.

The V call is TRBV18, the J call TRBJ1-1; D is possibly TRBD1 (6 bases). CDR3 length: 14 residues. The V gene lost 6 bases and the J gene lost 0 bases, with 11 bases spanning the gap. Germline loops: CDR1 KGHSH, CDR2 LQKENI. The CDR3 loop is CASSRQEMNTEAFF. Written as DNA, the CDR3 is TGTGCCAGCTCCAGACAGGAAATGAACACTGAAGCTTTCTTT.

The V call is TRBV20-1, the J call TRBJ1-5, with D possibly being TRBD1 (6 bases). Between the trimmed V and J ends, which lost 3 bases and 4 bases, there was a span of 19 bases. There are 16 residues in the CDR3. Germline CDR1 DFQATT, CDR2 SNEGSKA (reference sequence). CDR3 bases: TGCAGTGCTAGTCGGACAGAAGTTTCTCGTAATCAGCCCCAGCATTTT. Translated, it gives CSASRTEVSRNQPQHF.

The chain links TRBV9 to TRBJ1-2; TRBD1 might be the D (5 bases). Germline CDR1 and CDR2: SGDLS and YYNGEE. The V and J ends lost 0 bases and 8 bases respectively, with 11 bases between them. The CDR3 spans 13 residues. Written as DNA, the CDR3 is TGTGCCAGCAGCGTAGGTTGGGGGAGCGGCTACACCTTC. Translation: CASSVGWGSGYTF. The whole variable domain, filled in from reference TRBV9 and TRBJ1-2, reads DSGVTQTPKHLITATGQRVTLRCSPRSGDLSVYWYQQSLDQGLQFLIQYYNGEERAKGNILERFSAQQFPDLHSELNLSSLELGDSALYFCASSVGWGSGYTFGSGTRLTVV.

This chain uses TRBV25-1 with TRBJ2-3; D is unresolved. V was cut by 7 bases and J by 6 bases, with 26 bases left in between. The CDR3 spans 17 residues. Germline CDR1 and CDR2: MGHDK and SYGVNS. The CDR3 sequence is CASNYPTGPRSADTQYF. CDR3 nucleotide sequence: TGTGCCAGCAACTACCCCACCGGGCCCCGGTCTGCGGATACGCAGTATTTT.

This clonotype was detected a few times. J is TRBJ1-1 and V is TRBV5-1, with 10 bases lining up with TRBD1. CDR1 SGHRS and CDR2 YFSETQ come from the germline V gene. This CDR3 has 17 amino acids. With 4 bases clipped from V and 3 bases from J, the junction kept 12 bases outside the gene matches. The CDR3 region has the DNA TGCGCCAGCAGCACGCAGTGGGACAGGGGTGAGCACACTGAAGCTTTCTTT. It specifies CASSTQWDRGEHTEAFF.

CDR3 sequence (DNA): TGTGCCAGCAGCTCGCGAAAGCAAGCAACCTACGAGCAGTACTTC. The encoded protein is CASSSRKQATYEQYF. This chain connects TRBV4-2 to TRBJ2-7; D call uncertain. The CDR3 has 15 residues. The germline V gene has CDR1 LGHNA and CDR2 YNFKEQ. Trimming removed 5 bases at V and 2 bases at J, with 16 bases between.

The rearrangement joins TRBV24-1 to TRBJ1-2; 7 positions match TRBD1. This CDR3 is 14 amino acids long. V shed 5 bases, J shed 3 bases, and the junction held 5 bases outside the gene matches. CDR1 is KGHDR and CDR2 is SFDVKD in the germline V gene. Here the CDR3 DNA reads TGTGCCACCAGTGGAACCACAGGGGACTATGGCTACACCTTC. Its protein product is CATSGTTGDYGYTF.

This clonotype was seen at least ten times. The V call is TRBV28, the J call TRBJ2-2, with TRBD2 matching 7 bases. CDR1 is MDHEN, CDR2 SYDVKM, per germline. The CDR3 has 17 residues. Trimming at V came to 3 bases and at J to 8 bases, leaving 15 bases not matched to a gene. The CDR3 here is CASSLGSSGVPSGELFF. DNA for the CDR3: TGTGCCAGCAGTTTGGGTTCCAGCGGGGTCCCGTCGGGGGAGCTGTTTTTT.

The gene calls are TRBV5-1 and TRBJ1-2; D is unresolved. Germline V gene sequence: CDR1 SGHRS, CDR2 YFSETQ. CDR3 size: 13 residues. Trimming took off 1 base at V and 8 bases at J, with 12 bases between the two ends. The CDR3 loop is CASSLHAGRGYTF. The CDR3 DNA follows: TGCGCCAGCAGCTTGCACGCCGGGAGAGGCTACACCTTC.

This clonotype was picked up many times. The chain recombines TRBV25-1 with TRBJ2-7; no clear D. The germline gives CDR1 MGHDK, CDR2 SYGVNS. Trimming removed 3 bases from V and 6 bases from J, with 6 bases in between. This CDR3 is 11 amino acids long. CDR3 amino acids: CASSDVAEQYF. CDR3 in DNA: TGTGCCAGCAGTGATGTGGCCGAGCAGTACTTC.

There are many counts of this clonotype. V usage is TRBV5-1 and J usage is TRBJ2-6; D may correspond to TRBD1 or TRBD2 (6 bases each). V gave up 0 bases and J gave up 0 bases, with 19 bases separating them. Germline values: CDR1 SGHRS, CDR2 YFSETQ. The CDR3 spans 20 residues. The CDR3 spells CASSLAGGDGPSSGANVLTF. Here the CDR3 DNA reads TGCGCCAGCAGCTTGGCCGGGGGCGATGGTCCTTCCTCTGGGGCCAACGTCCTGACTTTC.

This clonotype has ten or more counts. The chain employs TRBV6-4 and TRBJ2-1, with a weak D call TRBD1 (6 bases). The germline V and J ends were trimmed by 5 bases and 3 bases, with 8 bases remaining between them. Germline values: CDR1 MRHNA, CDR2 SNTAGT. The CDR3 runs 13 residues. The DNA of the CDR3 is TGTGCCAGCAGTAAGACAGGCTACAATGAGCAGTTCTTC. The encoded protein is CASSKTGYNEQFF.

This chain uses TRBV7-9 with TRBJ2-3; the D gene is possibly TRBD2 (6 bases). CDR1 is SEHNR, CDR2 FQNEAQ, per germline (reference sequence). The CDR3 has 15 residues. V lost 5 bases to trimming and J lost 3 bases, with 15 bases between them. The CDR3 here is CASSTRGRGTDTQYF. CDR3 DNA: TGTGCCAGCAGCACACGGGGGAGAGGGACAGATACGCAGTATTTT.

This clonotype was picked up a small number of times. This rearrangement joins TRBV18 to TRBJ2-7, with TRBD2 as a possible D gene (6 bases). CDR1 is KGHSH and CDR2 is LQKENI in the germline V gene. The ends were cut back, 2 bases at V and 7 bases at J, with 9 bases in the middle. This CDR3 has 12 amino acids. The CDR3 spells CASSPSEGEQYF. Here the CDR3 DNA reads TGTGCCAGCTCACCATCGGAGGGGGAGCAGTACTTC.

V gene TRBV20-1 combines with J gene TRBJ2-2; D is uncertain. Germline CDR1 reads DFQATT; CDR2 reads SNEGSKA (reference sequence). CDR3 length: 12 residues. Trimming cost V 3 bases and J 4 bases, with 6 bases left between them. The CDR3 reads CSASLVTGELFF. The CDR3 DNA follows: TGCAGTGCTAGTTTGGTCACCGGGGAGCTGTTTTTT.

The CDR3, as DNA: TGTGCCAGCAGTGAAGAAACAGCCCTCAAGGGCAAAAACATTCAGTACTTC. Translation gives CASSEETALKGKNIQYF. The chain is built from TRBV6-1 and TRBJ2-4, with D uncertain. Germline CDR1 is MNHNS and CDR2 is SASEGT. The CDR3 spans 17 residues. V lost 1 base, J lost 3 bases, and 16 bases lay in between.

The chain links TRBV2 to TRBJ1-1; D remains unclear. The CDR3 runs 14 residues. Trimming pared 8 bases from V and 0 bases from J, leaving 13 bases between. Germline V gene lookup returns CDR1 SNHLY and CDR2 FYNNEI. The CDR3 region is CASLERFMNTEAFF. CDR3 DNA sequence: TGTGCCAGCCTGGAGCGATTCATGAACACTGAAGCTTTCTTT.

Remarks on this clonotype: At one of its ends the junction is not consistent with the germline gene, which may arise from a read error. In DNA form, the CDR3 reads TGTGCCAGCAGTGGATCGGGGGAGTCTGCAAACACCATATATTTT. As protein: CASSGSGESANTIYF. The chain employs TRBV2 and TRBJ1-3; tentative D call: TRBD1 (5 bases). Germline assignment: CDR1 SNHLY and CDR2 FYNNEI. The CDR3 is 15 residues long.

V gene TRBV29-1 combines with J gene TRBJ2-2, with D perhaps matching TRBD2 (5 bases). Trimming shortened V by 5 bases and J by 4 bases, and 11 bases separated the two germline ends. CDR1 SQVTM and CDR2 ANQGSEA come from the germline V gene. The CDR3 sequence is 13 residues long. The CDR3 protein is CSVILAGTGELFF. The DNA of the CDR3 is TGCAGCGTTATCCTAGCCGGCACCGGGGAGCTGTTTTTT.

This clonotype has only a few counts. The gene calls are TRBV6-4 and TRBJ2-4; 7 bases are a match to TRBD1. The CDR3 covers 15 residues. V dropped 2 bases and J dropped 0; count of bases not matched to a gene: 1. CDR1 MRHNA and CDR2 SNTAGT come from the germline V gene. The CDR3 region has the DNA TGTGCCAGCAGTGACAGGGGGCTAGCCAAAAACATTCAGTACTTC. Translating gives CASSDRGLAKNIQYF.

This clonotype was recorded a few times. The chain is built from TRBV9 and TRBJ2-7; 8 bases fit TRBD2. The CDR3 sequence is 13 residues long. CDR1 is SGDLS, CDR2 YYNGEE, per germline. Germline trimming cut 4 bases from V and 6 bases from J; bases unmatched to any gene: 6. The CDR3 region has the DNA TGTGCCAGCAGCCGCCGGGGGGGTCGCGAGCAGTACTTC. Translation gives CASSRRGGREQYF.

This clonotype was detected only a few times. The chain couples TRBV7-2 to TRBJ2-1, with 11 bases fitting TRBD2. The V and J ends lost 6 bases and 6 bases, in that order; junction bases with no gene match: 7. Germline assignment: CDR1 SGHTA and CDR2 FQGNSA. CDR3 length: 15 amino acids. The CDR3 region has the DNA TGTGCCAGCAGGGGTCTAGCGGGGGGCCCCAATGAGCAGTTCTTC. This gives the protein CASRGLAGGPNEQFF.

This chain joins TRBV5-1 and TRBJ2-1; D is unresolved. Germline CDR1 is SGHRS and CDR2 is YFSETQ. This CDR3 spans 13 amino acids. With 5 bases removed from V and 5 bases from J, the gap between germline ends came to 11 bases. CDR3: CASSFNSDNEQFF. CDR3 nucleotides: TGCGCCAGCAGTTTCAACAGTGACAATGAGCAGTTCTTC.

The chain links TRBV7-9 to TRBJ2-1; 13 bases line up with TRBD2. The ends lost 5 bases at V and 10 bases at J; junction bases unmatched: 14. Per germline, CDR1 SEHNR and CDR2 FQNEAQ (reference sequence). This CDR3 region has 17 residues. CDR3 in amino acids: CASSRGGGLAGNREQFF. The CDR3 DNA reads TGTGCCAGCAGCCGTGGGGGGGGACTAGCGGGGAATCGGGAGCAGTTCTTC.

The V and J genes are TRBV4-1 and TRBJ2-3; perhaps D is TRBD1 or TRBD2 (5 bases each). Trimming stripped 6 bases from V and 0 bases from J, with 16 bases between. CDR1 is MGHRA and CDR2 is YSYEKL in the germline V gene. The CDR3 sequence is 16 residues long. The CDR3 sequence is CASRGRWGPSTDTQYF. CDR3 sequence (DNA): TGCGCCAGCAGGGGACGTTGGGGCCCAAGCACAGATACGCAGTATTTT.

This clonotype showed up just a few times. The genes are TRBV27 and TRBJ2-1; no definite D call. Germline CDR1 reads MNHEY; CDR2 reads SMNVEV (reference sequence). V gave up 7 bases and J gave up 8 bases, with 9 bases separating them. This CDR3 comprises 11 residues. The CDR3 is CASTGRDEQFF. CDR3 DNA sequence: TGTGCCAGCACCGGTCGGGATGAGCAGTTCTTC.

This clonotype was picked up a small number of times. The chain recombines TRBV27 with TRBJ2-2; 9 bases match TRBD2. J lost 0 bases, V lost 4 bases, and 3 bases had no gene match. The germline V gene encodes CDR1 MNHEY and CDR2 SMNVEV (reference sequence). The CDR3 runs to 16 residues. This chain's CDR3 is CASSSPSGTNTGELFF. The DNA for the CDR3 is TGTGCCAGCAGTTCCCCTAGCGGGACGAACACCGGGGAGCTGTTTTTT.

This clonotype was recorded many times. The CDR3 DNA sequence: TGTGCCAGCAGCTATACAGGGATGAACACTGAAGCTTTCTTT. It specifies CASSYTGMNTEAFF. This chain uses TRBV2 with TRBJ1-1, with D possibly matching TRBD1 (6 bases). The germline V gene encodes CDR1 SNHLY and CDR2 FYNNEI. The CDR3 is 14 residues long. Trimming took 6 bases from V and 0 from J, leaving 11 bases between them.

This clonotype was seen more than once but under ten times. The CDR3 sequence: CASSLGLASTGELFF. CDR3 bases: TGTGCCAGCAGCTTGGGACTAGCCTCTACCGGGGAGCTGTTTTTT. The J gene is TRBJ2-2, the V gene TRBV7-9; 9 nucleotides line up with TRBD2. The CDR3 consists of 15 residues. Germline loops: CDR1 SEHNR, CDR2 FQNEAQ (reference sequence). V lost 3 bases to trimming and J lost 5 bases; unmatched junction nucleotides: 4.